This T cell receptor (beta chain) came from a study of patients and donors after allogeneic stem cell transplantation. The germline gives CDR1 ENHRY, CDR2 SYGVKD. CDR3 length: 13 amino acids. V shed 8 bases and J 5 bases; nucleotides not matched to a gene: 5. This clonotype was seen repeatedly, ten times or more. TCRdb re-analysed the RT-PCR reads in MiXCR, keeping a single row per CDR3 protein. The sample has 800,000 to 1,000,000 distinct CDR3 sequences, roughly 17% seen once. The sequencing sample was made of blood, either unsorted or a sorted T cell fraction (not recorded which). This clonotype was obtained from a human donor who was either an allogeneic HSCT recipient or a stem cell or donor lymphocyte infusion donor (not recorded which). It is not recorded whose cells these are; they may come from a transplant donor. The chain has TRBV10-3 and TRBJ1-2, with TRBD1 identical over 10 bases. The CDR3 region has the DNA TGTGCCATCCCTCAGGGACAGGGGTATGGCTACACCTTC. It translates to CAIPQGQGYGYTF.